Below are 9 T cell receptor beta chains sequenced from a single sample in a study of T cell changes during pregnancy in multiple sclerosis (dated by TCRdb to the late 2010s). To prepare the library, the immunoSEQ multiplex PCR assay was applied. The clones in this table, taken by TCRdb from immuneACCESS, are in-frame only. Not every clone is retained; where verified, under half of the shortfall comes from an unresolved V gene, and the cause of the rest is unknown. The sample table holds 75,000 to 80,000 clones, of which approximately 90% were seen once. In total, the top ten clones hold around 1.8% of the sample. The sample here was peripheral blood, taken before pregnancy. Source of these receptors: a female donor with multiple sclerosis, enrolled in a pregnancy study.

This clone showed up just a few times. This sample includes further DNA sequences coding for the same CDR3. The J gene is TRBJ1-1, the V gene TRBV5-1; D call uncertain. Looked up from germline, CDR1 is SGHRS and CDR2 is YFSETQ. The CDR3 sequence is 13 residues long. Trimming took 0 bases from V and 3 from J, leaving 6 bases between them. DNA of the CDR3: TGCGCCAGCAGCTTGGCCCCAGACACTGAAGCTTTCTTT. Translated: CASSLAPDTEAFF. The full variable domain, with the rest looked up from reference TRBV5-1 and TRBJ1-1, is KAGVTQTPRYLIKTRGQQVTLSCSPISGHRSVSWYQQTPGQGLQFLFEYFSETQRNKGNFPGRFSGRQFSNSRSEMNVSTLELGDSALYLCASSLAPDTEAFFGQGTRLTVV.

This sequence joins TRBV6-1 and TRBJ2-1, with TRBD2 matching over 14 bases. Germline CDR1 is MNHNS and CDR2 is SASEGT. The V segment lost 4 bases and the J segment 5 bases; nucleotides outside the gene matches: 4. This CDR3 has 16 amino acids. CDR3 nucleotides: TGTGCCAGCAGTGGGACTAGCGGGGGGAGTAACAATGAGCAGTTCTTC. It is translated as CASSGTSGGSNNEQFF.

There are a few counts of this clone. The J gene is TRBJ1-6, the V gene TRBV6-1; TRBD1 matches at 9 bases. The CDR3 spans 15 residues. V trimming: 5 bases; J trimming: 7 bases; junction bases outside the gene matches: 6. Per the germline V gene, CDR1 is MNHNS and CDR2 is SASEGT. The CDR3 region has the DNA TGTGCCAGCAGTTCCGGGACAGGGAGGAATTCACCCCTCCACTTT. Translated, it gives CASSSGTGRNSPLHF.

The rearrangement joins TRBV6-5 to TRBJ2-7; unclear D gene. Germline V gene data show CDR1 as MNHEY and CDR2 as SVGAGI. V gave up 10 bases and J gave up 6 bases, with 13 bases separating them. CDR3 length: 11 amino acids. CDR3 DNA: TGTGCCACCCGCCTCTCCAGCGAGCAGTACTTC. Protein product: CATRLSSEQYF.

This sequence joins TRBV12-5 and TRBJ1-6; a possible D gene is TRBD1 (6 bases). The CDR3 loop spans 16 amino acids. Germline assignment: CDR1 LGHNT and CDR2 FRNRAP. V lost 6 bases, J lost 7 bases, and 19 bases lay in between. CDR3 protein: CASGLPGAPRNSPLHF. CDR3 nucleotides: TGTGCTAGTGGGCTACCAGGGGCCCCTAGGAATTCACCCCTCCACTTT.

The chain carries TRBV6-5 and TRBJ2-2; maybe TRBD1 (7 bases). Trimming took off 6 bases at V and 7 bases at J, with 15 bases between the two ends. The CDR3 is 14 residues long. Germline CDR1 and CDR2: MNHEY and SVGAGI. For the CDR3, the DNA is TGTGCCAGCAGAGCCGGGACAGCGGGCGGGGAGCTGTTTTTT. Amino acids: CASRAGTAGGELFF.

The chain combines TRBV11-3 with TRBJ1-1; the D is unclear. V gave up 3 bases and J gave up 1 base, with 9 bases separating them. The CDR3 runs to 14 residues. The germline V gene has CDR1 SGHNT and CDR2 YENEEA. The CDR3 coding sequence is TGTGCCAGCAGCTTGGGCCAGGCGAACACTGAAGCTTTCTTT. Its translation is CASSLGQANTEAFF.

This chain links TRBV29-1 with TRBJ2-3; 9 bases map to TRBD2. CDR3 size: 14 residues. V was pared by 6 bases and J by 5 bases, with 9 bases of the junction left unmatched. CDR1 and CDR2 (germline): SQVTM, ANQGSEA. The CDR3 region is CSVLTSGLIDTQYF. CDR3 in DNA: TGCAGCGTCCTAACTAGCGGGTTAATAGATACGCAGTATTTT.

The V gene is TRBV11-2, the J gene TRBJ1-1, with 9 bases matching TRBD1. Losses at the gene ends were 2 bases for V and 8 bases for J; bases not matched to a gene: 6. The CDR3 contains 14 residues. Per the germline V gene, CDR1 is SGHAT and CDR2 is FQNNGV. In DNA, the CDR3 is TGTGCCAGCAGCTTACAGCTGGGGACAGGGGAAGCTTTCTTT. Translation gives CASSLQLGTGEAFF.